One and the same sample provided the 4 T cell receptor beta chains below, sequenced in a study of control samples from healthy donors and cancer patients. Method: immunoSEQ multiplex PCR; TCRdb's copy keeps in-frame clones and lacks some. The sample holds some 120,000 clones, roughly nine tenths seen once. The specimen sequenced was PBMCs. These receptors were collected from a woman in her forties or fifties with colorectal cancer.

This clone appeared a single time. The rearrangement joins TRBV5-1 to TRBJ1-2, with a weak D call TRBD1 (6 bases). The CDR3 loop spans 13 amino acids. V lost 3 bases and J lost 8, with 14 bases in between. Germline loops: CDR1 SGHRS, CDR2 YFSETQ. Written as DNA, the CDR3 is TGCGCCAGCAGCTCACAGGGATCCGCCGGCTACACCTTC. Amino acid sequence: CASSSQGSAGYTF.

CDR3 in DNA: TGTGCCAGCAGCTTAGACAGTATCACTGAAGCTTTCTTT. Protein sequence: CASSLDSITEAFF. The chain recombines TRBV7-9 with TRBJ1-1; no clear D. Per the germline V gene, CDR1 is SEHNR and CDR2 is FQNEAQ (reference sequence). The CDR3 length is 13 residues. V lost 1 base and J 4 bases, leaving 7 bases between the germline ends.

The chain combines TRBV2 with TRBJ2-7; D might be TRBD1 (5 bases). Per the germline V gene, CDR1 is SNHLY and CDR2 is FYNNEI. V was pared by 6 bases and J by 0 bases, with 12 bases between. The CDR3 length is 14 residues. CDR3 loop: CASRDQTASYEQYF. The CDR3 nucleotides are TGTGCCAGCAGGGACCAGACAGCCTCCTACGAGCAGTACTTC.

This rearrangement joins TRBV5-1 to TRBJ2-4; the D is unclear. The CDR3 is made up of 14 amino acids. Per germline, CDR1 SGHRS and CDR2 YFSETQ. V was cut by 0 bases and J by 10 bases, with 14 bases left in between. CDR3 nucleotides: TGCGCCAGCAGCTTGGAAGGCGGCTTTGGGATTCAGTACTTC. It codes for CASSLEGGFGIQYF.